Listed below are T cell receptor beta chains from one sample, sequenced in a study of response to subunit inactivated influenza vaccine. TCRdb fed the RT-PCR reads into MiXCR, producing one record per CDR3 protein. The sample includes hundreds of thousands of distinct CDR3 sequences, 15% to 20% of them seen just once. The source was PBMCs from blood, collected 4 to 6 days after vaccination. The receptors were sampled from a man aged 45-65 years who received an inactivated influenza vaccine. Both conserved end residues are part of each CDR3. A D gene is named only where the DNA matches it firmly. Clone size is not always given. Where it is, it says once, few, many or a class for expanded clones.

>TRBV7-9|.|TRBJ2-7|.
CASSSSLQGYEQYF
TGTGCCAGCAGCTCCAGTCTACAGGGTTACGAGCAGTACTTC
>TRBV18|TRBD1|TRBJ2-1|.
CASSPSTGQGPYNEQFF
TGTGCCAGCTCACCAAGTACGGGACAGGGACCTTACAATGAGCAGTTCTTC
>TRBV10-3|TRBD1|TRBJ2-3|.
CAISERNRGLFTDTQYF
TGTGCCATCAGTGAGAGGAACAGGGGGCTTTTCACAGATACGCAGTATTTT
>TRBV9|.|TRBJ2-7|.
CASSRRPGEQYF
TGTGCCAGCAGCCGCAGACCGGGCGAGCAGTACTTC
>TRBV5-5|.|TRBJ2-3|.
CASSSEGDTQYF
TGTGCCAGCAGCTCAGAGGGAGATACGCAGTATTTT
>TRBV12-3/TRBV12-4|TRBD1|TRBJ1-1|many
CASSLVGTGAAEAFF
TGTGCCAGCAGTTTAGTCGGGACAGGGGCCGCTGAAGCTTTCTTT
>TRBV10-3|TRBD2|TRBJ2-1|.
CAISGNSGREIGEQFF
TGTGCCATCAGTGGGAATAGCGGGAGAGAGATCGGTGAGCAGTTCTTC
>TRBV4-3|.|TRBJ1-5|.
CASSQAIGNQPQHF
TGCGCCAGCAGCCAAGCTATAGGGAATCAGCCCCAGCATTTT
>TRBV6-1|TRBD1|TRBJ2-3|few
CASSLPRDRDTDTQYF
TGTGCCAGCAGTCTCCCCCGGGACAGAGACACAGATACGCAGTATTTT
>TRBV4-2|.|TRBJ1-6|.
CASSQVNTDYNSPLHF
TGTGCCAGCAGCCAAGTTAACACGGACTATAATTCACCCCTCCACTTT
>TRBV30|.|TRBJ2-1|many
CAWSTGSHEQFF
TGTGCCTGGAGTACAGGGAGTCATGAGCAGTTCTTC
>TRBV29-1|.|TRBJ2-1|.
CSVGIPNEQFF
TGCAGCGTTGGGATTCCCAATGAGCAGTTCTTC
>TRBV10-3|TRBD2|TRBJ2-3|many
CAVRLAGDTQYF
TGTGCCGTAAGACTAGCGGGAGATACGCAGTATTTT
>TRBV12-3/TRBV12-4|.|TRBJ1-5|.
CASSLVLRGPQHF
TGTGCCAGCAGCCTAGTACTGAGGGGGCCCCAGCATTTT
>TRBV5-6|TRBD2|TRBJ2-3|.
CASSLGTSLPDTQYF
TGTGCCAGCAGCTTGGGGACTAGCCTCCCAGATACGCAGTATTTT
>TRBV7-9|.|TRBJ2-7|few
CASSFTADSYEQYF
TGTGCCAGCAGCTTCACCGCGGATTCCTACGAGCAGTACTTC
>TRBV20-1|.|TRBJ2-1|.
CSARGPRGRYNEQFF
TGCAGTGCTAGAGGTCCTCGGGGAAGATACAATGAGCAGTTCTTC
>TRBV29-1|.|TRBJ2-5|.
CSVGSETQETQNF
TGCAGCGTTGGATCCGAGACTCAAGAGACCCAGAACTTC
>TRBV27|TRBD1|TRBJ2-5|.
CASSSEGGTGNAETQYF
TGTGCCAGCAGTTCCGAGGGCGGGACAGGGAATGCGGAGACCCAGTACTTC
>TRBV20-1|TRBD1|TRBJ2-7|.
CSATPPGQGYEQYF
TGCAGTGCAACCCCCCCGGGACAGGGCTACGAGCAGTACTTC
>TRBV6-5|.|TRBJ2-2|few
CASSYSVTANTGELFF
TGTGCCAGCAGTTACTCAGTGACAGCGAACACCGGGGAGCTGTTTTTT
>TRBV20-1|TRBD2|TRBJ2-2|.
CSARGLAVNTGELFF
TGCAGTGCTAGAGGTCTAGCGGTCAACACCGGGGAGCTGTTTTTT
>TRBV2|TRBD2|TRBJ2-1|.
CASSELAGAYNEQFF
TGTGCCAGCAGTGAATTAGCGGGAGCCTACAATGAGCAGTTCTTC
>TRBV27|TRBD2|TRBJ2-7|.
CASSNNSGSFLEQYF
TGTGCCAGCAGCAATAATAGCGGGAGTTTTCTCGAGCAGTACTTC
>TRBV29-1|.|TRBJ2-7|.
CSVGFRGSYEQYF
TGCAGCGTTGGGTTCAGGGGTTCCTACGAGCAGTACTTC
>TRBV12-3/TRBV12-4|.|TRBJ2-7|many
CASSPGTFSYEQYF
TGTGCCAGCAGTCCCGGGACGTTCTCCTACGAGCAGTACTTC
>TRBV7-2|.|TRBJ2-7|few
CASSLMTGTSYEQYF
TGTGCCAGCAGCTTAATGACCGGGACGAGCTACGAGCAGTACTTC
>TRBV9|TRBD2|TRBJ2-2|few
CASSAPRLRGSTGELFF
TGTGCCAGCAGCGCGCCCCGGTTGCGGGGGAGCACCGGGGAGCTGTTTTTT
>TRBV11-3|.|TRBJ1-5|.
CASSLAPFCNQPQHF
TGTGCCAGCAGCTTGGCACCCTTCTGTAATCAGCCCCAGCATTTT
>TRBV20-1|TRBD1|TRBJ2-1|few
CSARATGTYNEQFF
TGCAGTGCTAGAGCGACAGGGACCTACAATGAGCAGTTCTTC
>TRBV10-3|TRBD1|TRBJ1-3|.
CAIRNRGLGNTIYF
TGTGCCATCAGAAACAGGGGGCTTGGAAACACCATATATTTT
>TRBV9|.|TRBJ2-3|few
CASSVKPRTFEPTTDTQYF
TGTGCCAGCAGCGTGAAACCCCGGACTTTCGAACCTACCACAGATACGCAGTATTTT
>TRBV23-1|.|TRBJ1-1|few
CASSHIQENTEAFF
TGCGCCAGCAGTCATATACAGGAAAACACTGAAGCTTTCTTT
>TRBV6-1|.|TRBJ1-2|few
CASSGTTGYGYTF
TGTGCCAGCAGTGGAACGACAGGCTATGGCTACACCTTC
>TRBV3-1|TRBD1|TRBJ1-1|once
CASSRFSSGQGSGTEAFF
TGTGCCAGCAGCCGATTTTCATCGGGACAGGGATCGGGCACTGAAGCTTTCTTT
>TRBV2|.|TRBJ1-3|.
CASNRDGNTIYF
TGTGCCAGCAACAGGGATGGAAACACCATATATTTT
>TRBV6-5|TRBD1|TRBJ2-1|few
CASSYGTGVNEQFF
TGTGCCAGCAGTTACGGGACAGGGGTAAATGAGCAGTTCTTC
>TRBV7-8|.|TRBJ1-2|.
CASSPNRELRTF
TGTGCCAGCAGCCCGAACCGGGAGCTACGGACCTTC
>TRBV7-2|TRBD1|TRBJ2-1|few
CASGTPGQSNEQFF
TGTGCCAGCGGAACTCCGGGACAGAGTAATGAGCAGTTCTTC
>TRBV15|.|TRBJ2-1|.
CATSRDHPNEQFF
TGTGCCACCAGCAGAGATCACCCGAATGAGCAGTTCTTC
>TRBV6-2/TRBV6-3|.|TRBJ2-4|.
CASTDSPLQSIQYF
TGTGCCAGCACCGATTCACCGTTACAGAGCATTCAGTACTTC
>TRBV7-2|.|TRBJ2-3|many
CASSLDRGEGLDTQYF
TGTGCCAGCAGCTTAGATAGAGGGGAAGGGCTGGATACGCAGTATTTT
>TRBV20-1|TRBD1|TRBJ2-1|few
CSARDVGQGAYNEQFF
TGCAGTGCTAGAGATGTTGGACAGGGGGCATACAATGAGCAGTTCTTC
>TRBV7-2|TRBD2|TRBJ2-7|.
CASSFPHRVSGSHEQYF
TGTGCCAGCAGCTTCCCCCACAGGGTTAGCGGGAGTCACGAGCAGTACTTC
>TRBV29-1|TRBD2|TRBJ2-7|few
CSVSGLAGRGEQYF
TGCAGCGTTTCCGGACTAGCGGGACGTGGGGAGCAGTACTTC
>TRBV7-9|TRBD1|TRBJ1-4|few
CASSTWTGGEEKLFF
TGTGCCAGCAGCACATGGACAGGGGGCGAGGAAAAACTGTTTTTT
>TRBV5-1|TRBD1|TRBJ2-6|few
CASSLALGTGISGANVLTF
TGCGCCAGCAGCTTGGCCTTAGGGACAGGCATCTCTGGGGCCAACGTCCTGACTTTC
>TRBV7-9|.|TRBJ1-4|.
CASNGQATNEKLFF
TGTGCCAGCAACGGGCAAGCAACTAATGAAAAACTGTTTTTT
>TRBV12-3/TRBV12-4|.|TRBJ1-1|.
CASSLTETYTEAFF
TGTGCCAGCAGTTTGACTGAGACATATACTGAAGCTTTCTTT
>TRBV6-1|.|TRBJ2-6|.
CASSEAFNSGANVLTF
TGTGCCAGCAGTGAAGCCTTCAACTCTGGGGCCAACGTCCTGACTTTC
>TRBV24-1|.|TRBJ2-5|few
CATSDPGSETQYF
TGTGCCACCAGTGATCCGGGGTCCGAGACCCAGTACTTC
>TRBV27|.|TRBJ2-6|once
CASSFRGISSGANVLTF
TGTGCCAGCAGTTTTCGGGGAATAAGCTCTGGGGCCAACGTCCTGACTTTC
>TRBV6-1|.|TRBJ1-2|few
CASSPLGPPDGYTF
TGTGCCAGCAGTCCCCTAGGGCCCCCGGATGGCTACACCTTC
>TRBV5-1|TRBD2|TRBJ2-7|few
CASRPGGSNYEQYF
TGCGCCAGCAGGCCGGGCGGGAGTAACTACGAGCAGTACTTC
>TRBV12-3/TRBV12-4|.|TRBJ1-2|.
CASILLNYGYTF
TGTGCCAGCATCTTACTTAACTATGGCTACACCTTC
>TRBV7-2|TRBD2|TRBJ2-3|.
CASSPEWASGSYDTQYF
TGTGCCAGCAGCCCCGAGTGGGCTAGCGGGAGCTACGATACGCAGTATTTT
>TRBV20-1|.|TRBJ1-6|few
CSAMGGNPYNSPLHF
TGCAGTGCTATGGGGGGGAACCCCTATAATTCACCCCTCCACTTT
>TRBV20-1|.|TRBJ2-7|many
CSARDRNFYEQYF
TGCAGTGCTAGAGACAGGAACTTCTACGAGCAGTACTTC